This entry lists 11 T cell receptor beta chains sequenced from one sample in a study of T cell changes during pregnancy in multiple sclerosis. The method was immunoSEQ multiplex PCR; TCRdb's version includes in-frame clones alone and lacks a portion of them. The table includes about 40,000 clones, approximately 94% detected once. Here the sequenced sample was CD4+ T cells from peripheral blood mononuclear cells, taken in the third trimester of pregnancy. The receptors here all came from a female donor with multiple sclerosis, enrolled in a pregnancy study.

V gene TRBV27 combines with J gene TRBJ1-1, with TRBD1 matching 8 bases. J gave up 6 bases and V 6 bases, and 6 bases lay outside the gene matches. Germline V gives CDR1 MNHEY, CDR2 SMNVEV (reference sequence). This CDR3 spans 13 amino acids. The CDR3 here is CASRRTGRPEAFF. In nucleotides, the CDR3 is TGTGCCAGCAGGCGGACAGGGAGACCTGAAGCTTTCTTT.

The gene calls are TRBV21-1 and TRBJ1-1; the DNA was not used to check the table's D call, TRBD1. TRBV21-1 is tagged as a pseudogene. There are 17 residues in the CDR3. The CDR3 coding sequence is TGTGCCAGCAGCAGACTAGGACAGGGGGTGGTGAACACTGAAGCTTTCTTT. This translates into CASSRLGQGVVNTEAFF.

The chain has TRBV15 and TRBJ1-2, with D possibly being TRBD1 (5 bases). Germline CDR1 is LNHNV and CDR2 is YYDKDF (reference sequence). The CDR3 has 15 residues. Trimming pared 0 bases from V and 2 bases from J, leaving 10 bases between. CDR3 sequence (DNA): TGTGCCACCAGCAGAGATCTGGGGCTAAACTATGGCTACACCTTC. This gives the protein CATSRDLGLNYGYTF.

The genes are TRBV7-2 and TRBJ2-7; 9 nucleotides match TRBD1. Germline CDR1 SGHTA, CDR2 FQGNSA. The CDR3 runs 15 residues. V trimming: 6 bases; J trimming: 2 bases; junction bases outside the gene matches: 8. The DNA for the CDR3 is TGTGCCAGCAGTGTGGGGACAGGGATCGCCTACGAGCAGTACTTC. It yields the protein CASSVGTGIAYEQYF.

This rearrangement joins TRBV28 to TRBJ1-1; TRBD1 matches at 8 bases. From germline, CDR1 is MDHEN and CDR2 SYDVKM. The CDR3 covers 15 residues. With V trimmed by 1 base and J by 6 bases, 7 bases remained unmatched. The CDR3: CASSLFGQGRSEAFF. CDR3 nucleotides: TGTGCCAGCAGTTTATTCGGACAGGGTAGATCTGAAGCTTTCTTT.

This clone was seen a single time. V and J are TRBV19 and TRBJ1-4, with D possibly matching TRBD1 (5 bases). This CDR3 spans 14 amino acids. V lost 6 bases to trimming and J lost 3 bases, with 11 bases between them. The germline V gene has CDR1 LNHDA and CDR2 SQIVND (reference sequence). The CDR3 DNA follows: TGTGCCAGTAGCCAGGGCCTGGCTAATGAAAAACTGTTTTTT. This translates into CASSQGLANEKLFF.

The chain employs TRBV11-2 and TRBJ1-3, with D possibly TRBD1 on 6 matching bases. Trimming stripped 4 bases from V and 0 bases from J, with 10 bases between. Germline V lookup: CDR1 SGHAT, CDR2 FQNNGV. This CDR3 region has 15 residues. CDR3 sequence reads: CASSSGQRSGNTIYF. The CDR3 nucleotides are TGTGCCAGCAGCTCCGGACAGCGCTCTGGAAACACCATATATTTT. The complete variable domain, with remaining parts taken from reference TRBV11-2 and TRBJ1-3, reads EAGVAQSPRYKIIEKRQSVAFWCNPISGHATLYWYQQILGQGPKLLIQFQNNGVVDDSQLPKDRFSAERLKGVDSTLKIQPAKLEDSAVYLCASSSGQRSGNTIYFGEGSWLTVV.

This clone was picked up a small number of times. The genes are TRBV10-3 and TRBJ2-2, with D tentatively TRBD1 (5 bases). CDR3 length equals 13 residues. Between the trimmed V and J ends, which lost 4 bases and 3 bases, there was a span of 6 bases. The germline V gene encodes CDR1 ENHRY and CDR2 SYGVKD. The chain's CDR3 is CAISVGDTGELFF. In DNA, the CDR3 is TGTGCCATCAGTGTAGGGGACACCGGGGAGCTGTTTTTT.

The chain has TRBV29-1 and TRBJ2-7; D perhaps matches TRBD2 (6 bases). The CDR3 covers 12 residues. Germline-derived CDR1 and CDR2 are SQVTM and ANQGSEA. V lost 5 bases and J 3 bases, leaving 11 bases between the germline ends. As DNA, the CDR3 is TGCAGCGTTTGGGGACTTTACTACGAGCAGTACTTC. Encoded protein: CSVWGLYYEQYF.

The chain couples TRBV19 to TRBJ1-5; 7 positions agree with TRBD1. This CDR3 contains 14 residues. V was clipped by 2 bases and J by 6 bases; unmatched bases: 4. Germline V lookup: CDR1 LNHDA, CDR2 SQIVND (reference sequence). The DNA of the CDR3 is TGTGCCAGTAGTATAAGGGGGCTGGGTCAGCCCCAGCATTTT. It codes for CASSIRGLGQPQHF.

CDR3 coding DNA: TGCGCCAGCAGCTCCCGGACTAGCGGGGGGTATTACACAGATACGCAGTATTTT. This sequence encodes CASSSRTSGGYYTDTQYF. The gene calls are TRBV5-1 and TRBJ2-3; TRBD2 matches 14 bases. Germline CDR1 and CDR2: SGHRS and YFSETQ. The length of the CDR3 is 18 residues. V was clipped by 3 bases and J by 2 bases; unmatched bases: 8.